The clone carrying this T cell receptor (beta chain) was counted only a few times. The data stem from a study of blood T cell repertoires in COVID-19. The assay was immunoSEQ multiplex PCR, and TCRdb's table has in-frame clones only and misses some. The sample lists some 20,000 clones, 93% occurring once. This sequence was found in a human donor in a cohort sampled during active COVID-19. Material: peripheral blood.

The CDR3 DNA is TGTGCCAGCAGTTCTCTCTTCCCCGCGGGGGAGCAGTACTTC. It is translated as CASSSLFPAGEQYF. The chain uses TRBV28 and TRBJ2-7; tentatively, D is TRBD2 (6 bases). The CDR3 is 14 residues long. The germline V gene encodes CDR1 MDHEN and CDR2 SYDVKM. V lost 4 bases and J 7 bases, leaving 17 bases between the germline ends.